A selection of T cell receptor beta chains follows, all from one sample in a study of T cells in narcolepsy. Repertoires were generated with immunoSEQ multiplex PCR, while TCRdb's copy carries only in-frame clones and drops some. Of around 27,000 clones in the sample, roughly four fifths were seen once. The sample was CD45RA- memory CD4+ T cells from PBMCs. The receptor source for this set is a human donor with narcolepsy. Both conserved end residues are part of each CDR3. The order of the fields is J gene, clone size, V gene, D gene, CDR3 DNA, CDR3 protein. A D gene is named only where the DNA matches it firmly. Some rows have no size entry. The others give once, few or many, or a class for an expanded clone.

TRBJ2-3 | . | TRBV28 | TRBD2 | TGTGCCAGCAGTTTAGGCGGGAGTGGCACAGATACGCAGTATTTT | CASSLGGSGTDTQYF
TRBJ1-2 | . | TRBV10-1 | . | TGCGCCAGCAGGGACAGAACTAACTATGGCTACACCTTC | CASRDRTNYGYTF
TRBJ1-2 | . | TRBV2 | . | TGTGCCAGCAGTGAAGCGGGGTCTTCCGGGGGAAAGTTCACCTTC | CASSEAGSSGGKFTF
TRBJ2-1 | . | TRBV7-9 | TRBD2 | TGTGCCAGCAGCCACTATCTAGCGGGGTACAATGAGCAGTTCTTC | CASSHYLAGYNEQFF
TRBJ1-5 | . | TRBV19 | . | TGTGCCGGCGGAAACAGGGTTGGCAATCAGCCCCAGCATTTT | CAGGNRVGNQPQHF
TRBJ2-7 | once | TRBV29-1 | . | TGCAGCGTCCAGACAAGATCCTACGAGCAGTACTTC | CSVQTRSYEQYF
TRBJ1-4 | . | TRBV19 | TRBD1 | TGTGCCAGTAAGGGGGACAGGGCTAATGAAAAACTGTTTTTT | CASKGDRANEKLFF
TRBJ2-3 | . | TRBV2 | . | TGTGCCAGCAGTGAAGAGGGGGGTACGCAGTATTTT | CASSEEGGTQYF
TRBJ2-3 | . | TRBV29-1 | TRBD2 | TGCAGCGTGGCGACTAGCGGGTGGGGTTATGATACGCAGTATTTT | CSVATSGWGYDTQYF
TRBJ1-5 | few | TRBV19 | . | TGTGCCAGTAGTAGCGGACAGTTGAATCAGCCCCAGCATTTT | CASSSGQLNQPQHF
TRBJ1-2 | . | TRBV11-2 | . | TGTGCCAGCAGCTCGGCGCAGTGGAGAAGTGGCTACACCTTC | CASSSAQWRSGYTF
TRBJ2-7 | . | TRBV21-1 | . | TGTGCCAGCAGCTACCCCCGGGTGGAGTTAGGAGTCGGGAGGGGGTACGAGCAGTACTTC | CASSYPRVELGVGRGYEQYF
TRBJ2-7 | once | TRBV7-9 | TRBD1 | TGTGCCAGCAGCTTAATCCAGGGGGCCTACGAGCAGTACTTC | CASSLIQGAYEQYF
TRBJ1-4 | . | TRBV7-9 | . | TGTGCCAGCAGCTTAGACTTCGGGACTAATGAAAAACTGTTTTTT | CASSLDFGTNEKLFF
TRBJ1-1 | once | TRBV15 | . | TGTGCCACCAGCAGTCGCAAAGGGGCAGGGACGAACACTGAAGCCTTCTTT | CATSSRKGAGTNTEAFF
TRBJ2-1 | . | TRBV6-5 | TRBD2 | TGTGCCAGCAGTTACTCGATTGGGCGGGGGGACAATGGGCAGTTCTTC | CASSYSIGRGDNGQFF
TRBJ1-1 | few | TRBV5-1 | TRBD1 | TGCGCCAGCAGCGGGGGGACAGGGTTCGCTGAAGCTTTCTTT | CASSGGTGFAEAFF
TRBJ2-1 | once | TRBV4-1 | TRBD2 | TGCGCCAGCAGCCATAAAACTAGCGGGGTCTACAATGAGCAGTTCTTC | CASSHKTSGVYNEQFF
TRBJ2-1 | . | TRBV6-1 | . | TGTGCCAGCACCGAAACCGGGGTGAACAATGAGCAGTTCTTC | CASTETGVNNEQFF
TRBJ1-4 | . | TRBV28 | TRBD1 | TGTGCCAGCAGATCGTGGACAGGAGGCAATGAAAAACTGTTTTTT | CASRSWTGGNEKLFF
TRBJ1-1 | . | TRBV7-9 | . | TGTGCCAGCAGCTCGTGGGATCCCGGGGCAGCTGAAGCTTTCTTT | CASSSWDPGAAEAFF
TRBJ1-3 | . | TRBV6-6 | . | TGTGCCAGCAGTTACTCGAGCGACATCGGAAACACCATATATTTT | CASSYSSDIGNTIYF
TRBJ1-5 | . | TRBV28 | TRBD1 | TGTGCCAGCAAGGACAGGGGCAATCAGCCCCAGCATTTT | CASKDRGNQPQHF
TRBJ2-1 | . | TRBV5-6 | TRBD1 | TGTGCCAGCAGCGCCATAGACAGGGTCCGCTACAATGAGCAGTTCTTC | CASSAIDRVRYNEQFF
TRBJ2-2 | . | TRBV14 | TRBD2 | TGTGCCAGCAGCCAACTCGGACTAGTCGATCTTGCCGGGGAGCTGTTTTTT | CASSQLGLVDLAGELFF
TRBJ2-7 | . | TRBV27 | TRBD1 | TGTGCCAGCAGTCTCAGACAGGGGTCTACCTACGAGCAGTACTTC | CASSLRQGSTYEQYF
TRBJ1-1 | . | TRBV5-1 | . | TGCGCCAGCAGCTTGACCGGGAACACTGAAGCTTTCTTT | CASSLTGNTEAFF
TRBJ2-5 | . | TRBV1 | . | TGCACCAGCAGTCGACGCCTTAAAGAGACCCAGTACTTC | CTSSRRLKETQYF
TRBJ1-2 | once | TRBV30 | . | TGTGCCTGGAGGGGCCTGAATTCGGGTGGCTACACCTTC | CAWRGLNSGGYTF
TRBJ1-2 | few | TRBV5-1 | . | TGCGCCAGCAGCTTGGTGGATGGGACTCAGGGCTACACCTTC | CASSLVDGTQGYTF
TRBJ1-4 | . | TRBV28 | TRBD1 | TGTGCCAGCAGTTCTACAGGGGAGGTAACTAATGAAAAACTGTTTTTT | CASSSTGEVTNEKLFF
TRBJ2-3 | once | TRBV23-1 | TRBD2 | TGCGCCAGCAGTCAAGTTTATTTGGCGGGGGGGATGGACACAGATACGCAGTATTTT | CASSQVYLAGGMDTDTQYF
TRBJ2-1 | once | TRBV19 | TRBD2 | TGTGCCAGTAGTAGGACTAGCGGGAGTAGAAATGAGCAGTTCTTC | CASSRTSGSRNEQFF
TRBJ1-2 | . | TRBV7-8 | . | TGTGCCAGCAGCTATGGGGGTGGCTATGGCTACACCTTC | CASSYGGGYGYTF
TRBJ2-1 | once | TRBV7-9 | . | TGTGCCAGCAGCACCTGGGCGGGGACTGGCGTCTACAATGAGCAGTTCTTC | CASSTWAGTGVYNEQFF
TRBJ2-5 | . | TRBV5-1 | . | TGCGCCAGCAGCTTGCGTGCTAGCGCCCAAGAGACCCAGTACTTC | CASSLRASAQETQYF
TRBJ1-4 | once | TRBV5-6 | TRBD1 | TGTGCCAGCAGCTTAGGTTACCAACAGGGGTCTAATGAAAAACTGTTTTTT | CASSLGYQQGSNEKLFF
TRBJ2-7 | . | TRBV30 | TRBD2 | TGTGCCGGCTCCCGCGGGGGGACCTACGAGCAGTACTTC | CAGSRGGTYEQYF
TRBJ2-1 | . | TRBV18 | TRBD2 | TGTGCCAGCTCACCACCCCTAGCGGGAGTTGAGCAGTTCTTC | CASSPPLAGVEQFF
TRBJ2-7 | . | TRBV7-3 | TRBD2 | TGTGCCAGCAGCTTACAAGCGGGAGTAACCTACGAGCAGTACTTC | CASSLQAGVTYEQYF